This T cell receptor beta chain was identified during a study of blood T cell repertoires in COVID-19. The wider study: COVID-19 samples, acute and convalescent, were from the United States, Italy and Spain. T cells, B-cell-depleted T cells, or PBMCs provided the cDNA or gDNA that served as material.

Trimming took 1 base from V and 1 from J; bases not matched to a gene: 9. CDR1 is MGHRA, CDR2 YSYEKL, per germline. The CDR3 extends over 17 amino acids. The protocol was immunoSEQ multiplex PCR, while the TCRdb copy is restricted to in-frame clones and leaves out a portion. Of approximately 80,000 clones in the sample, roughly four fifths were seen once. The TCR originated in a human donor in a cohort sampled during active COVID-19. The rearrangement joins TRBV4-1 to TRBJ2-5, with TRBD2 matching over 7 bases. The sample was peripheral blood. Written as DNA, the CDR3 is TGCGCCAGCAGCCAAGTTTCAGGCGGGGGATCCCAAGAGACCCAGTACTTC. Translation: CASSQVSGGGSQETQYF.